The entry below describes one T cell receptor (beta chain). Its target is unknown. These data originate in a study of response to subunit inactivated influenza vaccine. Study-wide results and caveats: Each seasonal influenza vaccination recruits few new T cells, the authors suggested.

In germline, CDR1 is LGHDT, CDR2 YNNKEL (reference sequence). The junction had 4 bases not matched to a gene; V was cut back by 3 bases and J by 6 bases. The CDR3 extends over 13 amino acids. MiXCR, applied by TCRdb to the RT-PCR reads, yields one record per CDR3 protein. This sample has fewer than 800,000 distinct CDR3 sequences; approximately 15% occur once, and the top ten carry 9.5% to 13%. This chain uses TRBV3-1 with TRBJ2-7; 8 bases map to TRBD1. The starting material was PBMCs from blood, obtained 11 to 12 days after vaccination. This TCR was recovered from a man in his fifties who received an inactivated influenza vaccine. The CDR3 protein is CASSHQGAGEQYF. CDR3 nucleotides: TGTGCCAGCAGCCACCAGGGGGCGGGCGAGCAGTACTTC.